This TCR beta chain was found in a study of CD8 T cells in ankylosing spondylitis. In TCRdb, the 5' RACE reads were re-called with MiXCR into one record per CDR3 protein. The data show 240,000 or so distinct CDR3 sequences, over 8.5% seen once. Per germline, CDR1 LNHNV and CDR2 YYDKDF (reference sequence). This CDR3 contains 11 residues. The germline V and J ends were trimmed by 6 bases and 9 bases, with 9 bases remaining between them. This clonotype has just a few counts. Specimen: blood, either unsorted or a sorted T cell fraction (not recorded which). The clonotype comes from a male donor with ankylosing spondylitis or in good health (not recorded which). V and J are TRBV15 and TRBJ2-1; D gene unclear. CDR3 nucleotide sequence: TGTGCCACCAGGACGGTGGGTGAGCAGTTCTTC. Its protein is CATRTVGEQFF.